Given below is one TCR beta chain in context. Its antigen is not identified. V lost 5 bases to trimming and J lost 2 bases; unmatched junction nucleotides: 6. Germline CDR1 and CDR2: MNHEY and SVGEGT. The length of the CDR3 is 15 residues. With random hexamers, roughly 0.45 to 1 ug RNA was reverse transcribed. By means of immunoSEQ multiplex PCR, TCR beta CDR3 spanning 54 Vbeta and 13 Jbeta underwent amplification. TCRdb redid the calling of the immunoSEQ multiplex PCR reads with MiXCR, one entry per CDR3 protein. The table records around 130,000 distinct CDR3 sequences, nearly 96% of them present only once. This specimen belongs to a study of CD8 T cells in Susac syndrome. Turning to the study itself: At blood draw, Susac syndrome patients were therapy-naive, on corticosteroids, or on intravenous immunoglobulin alone.

Sequencing of TCR beta was performed on blood CD8+ T cells and on blood CD4+ T cells. Study-level findings and limits: The study conceded that its TCR sequencing and HLA analysis involved relatively few individuals.

The sequenced material came from CD4+ T cells from PBMCs. V is TRBV6-2 or TRBV6-3 and J is TRBJ2-5; TRBD2 aligns across 9 bases. This clonotype originated in a human donor with Susac syndrome. In DNA form, the CDR3 reads TGTGCCAGCAGTCCTTTGACTAGCGGACAAGAGACCCAGTACTTC. Protein: CASSPLTSGQETQYF.